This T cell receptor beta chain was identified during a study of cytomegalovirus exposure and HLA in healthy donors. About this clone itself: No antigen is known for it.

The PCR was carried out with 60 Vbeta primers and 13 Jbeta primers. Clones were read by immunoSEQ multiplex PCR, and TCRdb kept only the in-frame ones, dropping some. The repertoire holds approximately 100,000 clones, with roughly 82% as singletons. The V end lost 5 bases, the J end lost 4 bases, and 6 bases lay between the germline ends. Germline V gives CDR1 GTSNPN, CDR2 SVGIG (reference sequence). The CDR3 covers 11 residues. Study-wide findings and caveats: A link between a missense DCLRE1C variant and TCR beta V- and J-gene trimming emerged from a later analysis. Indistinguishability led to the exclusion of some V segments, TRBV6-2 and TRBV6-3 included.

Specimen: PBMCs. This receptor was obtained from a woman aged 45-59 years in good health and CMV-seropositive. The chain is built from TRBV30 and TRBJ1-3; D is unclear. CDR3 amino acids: CAWGDGNTIYF. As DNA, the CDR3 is TGTGCCTGGGGAGACGGAAACACCATATATTTT. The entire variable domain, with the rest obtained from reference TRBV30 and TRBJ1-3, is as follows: SQTIHQWPATLVQPVGSPLSLECTVEGTSNPNLYWYRQAAGRGLQLLFYSVGIGQISSEVPQNLSASRPQDRQFILSSKKLLLSDSGFYLCAWGDGNTIYFGEGSWLTVV.